This T cell receptor beta chain derives from a study of control samples from healthy donors and cancer patients. Sequencing was performed with immunoSEQ multiplex PCR; in TCRdb, only in-frame clones are kept and a portion is missing. The table lists approximately 170,000 clones, 80% to 95% of them singletons. V lost 4 bases, J lost 1 base, and 10 bases lay in between. The CDR3 totals 15 residues. Looked up from germline, CDR1 is SGHTA and CDR2 is FQGNSA. The rearrangement links TRBV7-2 to TRBJ2-2; D is unclear. Material: blood. The sequence came from a woman aged 25 to 39 in good health. CDR3 residues: CASSSGVLNTGELFF. In DNA, the CDR3 is TGTGCCAGCAGCTCAGGAGTCCTGAACACCGGGGAGCTGTTTTTT.